This entry lists 29 T cell receptor beta chains sequenced from one sample in a study of T-cell reconstitution after alpha-beta-depleted transplantation in children. Researchers prepared the TCRbeta library using unique molecular identifiers, the study reports. TCRdb passed the PCR reads through MiXCR, listing each CDR3 protein once. The sample has over 150,000 distinct CDR3 sequences; about 14% are singletons. Sequenced here: PBMCs from the stem cell graft donor, sampled from the stem cell graft. Receptors were obtained from a human donor who donated a stem cell graft to a child with acute lymphoblastic leukemia.

In DNA, the CDR3 is TGTGCCACCATCTCTGGACAGGGGGAATACGAGCAGTACTTC. It yields the protein CATISGQGEYEQYF. The chain combines TRBV10-3 with TRBJ2-7; 10 bases map to TRBD1. The CDR3 is made up of 14 amino acids. Germline lookup yields CDR1 ENHRY and CDR2 SYGVKD. J gave up 4 bases and V 10 bases, and 10 bases lay outside the gene matches.

A few counts support this clonotype. This rearrangement joins TRBV27 to TRBJ2-3; possibly TRBD2 for D (6 bases). V was clipped by 5 bases and J by 6 bases, with 12 bases between them. The CDR3 is 13 residues long. CDR1 is MNHEY, CDR2 SMNVEV, per germline (reference sequence). The CDR3 DNA reads as TGTGCCAGCAGTGGGGACTGGGGCGATACGCAGTATTTT. Its translation is CASSGDWGDTQYF.

The sample holds many counts of this clonotype. The chain uses TRBV12-3 or TRBV12-4 and TRBJ1-2; 7 nucleotides match TRBD1. V lost 3 bases to trimming and J lost 10 bases; unmatched junction nucleotides: 20. This CDR3 is 17 amino acids long. As DNA, the CDR3 is TGTGCCAGCAGTTTTCGGACAGGAAGGACTATGCGAGGTTTCTACACCTTC. The encoded protein is CASSFRTGRTMRGFYTF.

The V gene is TRBV11-2, the J gene TRBJ2-7; 12 bases are shared with TRBD2. Looked up from germline, CDR1 is SGHAT and CDR2 is FQNNGV. V dropped 2 bases and J dropped 8; count of bases not matched to a gene: 19. This CDR3 has 19 residues. The CDR3 DNA is TGTGCCAGCAGCTTAAGGTGGACTAGCGGGAATACTAAACTACGACAGCAGTACTTC. Protein: CASSLRWTSGNTKLRQQYF. Combining the CDR3 with reference TRBV11-2 and TRBJ2-7 gives the whole variable domain EAGVAQSPRYKIIEKRQSVAFWCNPISGHATLYWYQQILGQGPKLLIQFQNNGVVDDSQLPKDRFSAERLKGVDSTLKIQPAKLEDSAVYLCASSLRWTSGNTKLRQQYFGPGTRLTVT.

V and J are TRBV5-1 and TRBJ2-1; 12 bases are a match to TRBD2. The CDR3 has 16 amino acids. CDR1 is SGHRS and CDR2 is YFSETQ in the germline V gene. Losses at the gene ends were 5 bases for V and 7 bases for J; bases not matched to a gene: 10. The CDR3 spells CASSSPSGRAANEQFF. The CDR3 DNA reads as TGCGCCAGCAGTTCTCCTAGCGGGAGGGCCGCTAATGAGCAGTTCTTC.

This chain connects TRBV12-3 or TRBV12-4 to TRBJ1-5; D gene unclear. Between the trimmed V and J ends, which lost 5 bases and 4 bases, there was a span of 18 bases. This CDR3 region has 16 residues. The CDR3 DNA sequence: TGTGCCAGCAGTGCGGAACCCCGTGGATATAATCAGCCCCAGCATTTT. Translation gives CASSAEPRGYNQPQHF.

This clonotype was observed at least ten times. The chain joins TRBV20-1 to TRBJ2-4; D is possibly TRBD2 (5 bases). The CDR3 sequence is 15 residues long. Trimming cost V 6 bases and J 6 bases, with 21 bases left between them. CDR1 is DFQATT and CDR2 is SNEGSKA in the germline V gene (reference sequence). The DNA for the CDR3 is TGCAGTGCCTCCCAATACGGACTGGCACCAAACATTCAGTACTTC. It is translated as CSASQYGLAPNIQYF.

V and J are TRBV30 and TRBJ1-1; D is possibly TRBD1 (5 bases). The germline V gene has CDR1 GTSNPN and CDR2 SVGIG (reference sequence). The V gene lost 2 bases and the J gene lost 7 bases, with 14 bases spanning the gap. The CDR3 is 13 amino acids. CDR3 amino acids: CAWSWGDPNEAFF. DNA of the CDR3: TGTGCCTGGAGTTGGGGGGACCCTAATGAAGCTTTCTTT.

At least ten counts were recorded for this clonotype. The V call is TRBV6-5, the J call TRBJ2-5, with no clear D. The V gene lost 0 bases and the J gene lost 4 bases, with 15 bases spanning the gap. This CDR3 spans 16 amino acids. Germline V gives CDR1 MNHEY, CDR2 SVGAGI. CDR3 in DNA: TGTGCCAGCAGTTACTCCCCTGTACCGTTGGGAGAGACCCAGTACTTC. Its translation is CASSYSPVPLGETQYF.

This clonotype was counted at least ten times. The chain uses TRBV12-3 or TRBV12-4 and TRBJ2-7; TRBD2 matches 12 bases. The CDR3 sequence is 14 residues long. With 4 bases clipped from V and 3 bases from J, the junction kept 1 base outside the gene matches. CDR3 DNA: TGTGCCAGCAGTTGGACTAGCGGGATCTACGAGCAGTACTTC. This encodes CASSWTSGIYEQYF.

This clonotype came up many times. The chain carries TRBV20-1 and TRBJ2-2, with 7 bases fitting TRBD2. Losses at the gene ends were 0 bases for V and 3 bases for J; bases not matched to a gene: 7. The CDR3 is 16 residues long. CDR1 and CDR2 (germline): DFQATT, SNEGSKA (reference sequence). DNA for the CDR3: TGCAGTGCTAGAGATCTTGGCGGGAGTTACACCGGGGAGCTGTTTTTT. It translates to CSARDLGGSYTGELFF.

In this sample, this clonotype turned up a few times. The CDR3 region is CSARRDRKYQETQYF. The CDR3 DNA follows: TGCAGTGCTAGACGGGACAGAAAGTACCAAGAGACCCAGTACTTC. The V gene is TRBV20-1, the J gene TRBJ2-5; 7 bases are a match to TRBD1. J was trimmed by 0 bases and V by 2 bases; bases with no gene match: 6. Germline V CDR1 and CDR2: DFQATT, SNEGSKA (reference sequence). The CDR3 is made up of 15 amino acids.

This clonotype appeared many times. The chain uses TRBV7-2 and TRBJ2-5; D not certain. The CDR3 is 14 residues long. The V gene's germline CDR1 is SGHTA and CDR2 FQGNSA. V gave up 7 bases and J gave up 2 bases, with 14 bases separating them. CDR3 loop: CASTSRRFQETQYF. The CDR3 DNA follows: TGTGCCAGCACCTCTAGACGTTTTCAAGAGACCCAGTACTTC.

This clonotype was detected ten times or more. The CDR3 DNA reads as TGTGCCAGCAGCTCGACTAGCGGATTCTACGAGCAGTACTTC. Its translation: CASSSTSGFYEQYF. V is TRBV7-8 and J is TRBJ2-7, with 9 bases lining up with TRBD2. Germline CDR1 and CDR2: SGHVS and FQNEAQ. V lost 4 bases to trimming and J lost 3 bases; unmatched junction nucleotides: 4. This CDR3 comprises 14 residues.

At least ten counts were recorded for this clonotype. The chain carries TRBV7-9 and TRBJ2-7, with unresolved D. V gave up 3 bases and J gave up 3 bases, with 6 bases separating them. This CDR3 spans 12 amino acids. Per the germline V gene, CDR1 is SEHNR and CDR2 is FQNEAQ (reference sequence). The CDR3 region has the DNA TGTGCCAGCAGCTTTGAACTCTACGAGCAGTACTTC. Protein product: CASSFELYEQYF.

This clonotype occurred many times. The rearrangement uses TRBV28 and TRBJ2-1, with 7 positions matching TRBD1. The CDR3 contains 15 residues. V trimming: 2 bases; J trimming: 0 bases; junction bases outside the gene matches: 1. Germline loops: CDR1 MDHEN, CDR2 SYDVKM. The CDR3 sequence is CASSLQGVSYNEQFF. In DNA form, the CDR3 reads TGTGCCAGCAGTTTACAGGGGGTCTCCTACAATGAGCAGTTCTTC.

This clonotype was detected many times. The chain uses TRBV29-1 and TRBJ2-1; D uncertain. Germline loops: CDR1 SQVTM, CDR2 ANQGSEA. The CDR3 runs 16 residues. The V end was cut by 7 bases, the J end by 0 bases, with 19 bases between. The CDR3 loop reads CSGAPWASISYNEQFF. CDR3 DNA sequence: TGCAGCGGCGCCCCCTGGGCGTCGATCTCCTACAATGAGCAGTTCTTC.

This clonotype was observed at least ten times. The rearrangement links TRBV4-1 to TRBJ2-7, with D hard to call. Germline values: CDR1 MGHRA, CDR2 YSYEKL. CDR3 length: 15 residues. V was trimmed by 0 bases and J by 4 bases, leaving 13 bases between them. The DNA for the CDR3 is TGCGCCAGCAGCCAAGAATCTGGTTTCCTTTACGAGCAGTACTTC. Translating gives CASSQESGFLYEQYF.

The chain joins TRBV5-1 to TRBJ2-7; TRBD1 or TRBD2 may be the D gene (5 bases each). Trimming cost V 4 bases and J 2 bases, with 16 bases left between them. The CDR3 sequence is 15 residues long. Germline lookup yields CDR1 SGHRS and CDR2 YFSETQ. Written as DNA, the CDR3 is TGCGCCAGCAGCCCACGGCCGGGGCTGGCCTACGAGCAGTACTTC. It translates to CASSPRPGLAYEQYF. Variable domain in full (rest from reference TRBV5-1 and TRBJ2-7): KAGVTQTPRYLIKTRGQQVTLSCSPISGHRSVSWYQQTPGQGLQFLFEYFSETQRNKGNFPGRFSGRQFSNSRSEMNVSTLELGDSALYLCASSPRPGLAYEQYFGPGTRLTVT.

This clonotype was picked up many times. V is TRBV5-1 and J is TRBJ1-2; D uncertain. V lost 3 bases and J lost 4, with 13 bases in between. Looked up from germline, CDR1 is SGHRS and CDR2 is YFSETQ. CDR3 length: 14 residues. Here the CDR3 reads CASSSTQYSYGYTF. The CDR3 coding sequence is TGCGCCAGCAGCTCCACACAGTATTCCTATGGCTACACCTTC.

This clonotype was seen ten or more times. The rearrangement links TRBV12-3 or TRBV12-4 to TRBJ1-5, with D possibly TRBD1 on 6 matching bases. V was pared by 7 bases and J by 9 bases, with 19 bases between. The CDR3 contains 14 residues. The CDR3 nucleotides read TGTGCCAGCAAATCGGGGACCGGAGGGGGGCCCCAGCATTTT. The encoded protein is CASKSGTGGGPQHF.

This clonotype was detected many times. The V gene is TRBV7-9, the J gene TRBJ1-4; no definite D call. The V and J ends lost 5 bases and 1 base respectively, with 11 bases between them. The CDR3 totals 15 residues. The V gene's germline CDR1 is SEHNR and CDR2 FQNEAQ (reference sequence). The CDR3 region has the DNA TGTGCCAGCAGCAGACGGACGGGAACTAATGAAAAACTGTTTTTT. This codes for CASSRRTGTNEKLFF.

This clonotype was counted ten times or more. The V call is TRBV20-1, the J call TRBJ2-2, with D maybe TRBD2 (5 bases). V lost 0 bases and J 3 bases, leaving 14 bases between the germline ends. Germline CDR1 and CDR2: DFQATT and SNEGSKA (reference sequence). The CDR3 sequence is 16 residues long. The CDR3 region is CSARDYSGADTGELFF. The CDR3 nucleotides read TGCAGTGCTAGAGATTACTCAGGAGCGGACACCGGGGAGCTGTTTTTT.

About this clonotype itself: This may stem from a read error, because a much larger clone lies one nucleotide away. This chain links TRBV7-6 with TRBJ2-5; 7 positions agree with TRBD1. Germline-derived CDR1 and CDR2 are SGHVS and FNYEAQ. The ends lost 7 bases at V and 5 bases at J; junction bases unmatched: 13. The CDR3 extends over 15 amino acids. The chain's CDR3 is CASTRNRGTMETQYF. CDR3 nucleotide sequence: TGTGCCAGCACCCGGAACAGGGGTACCATGGAGACCCAGTACTTC.

This clonotype was counted many times. J is TRBJ1-1 and V is TRBV7-8; no clear D gene. This CDR3 has 14 residues. Per germline, CDR1 SGHVS and CDR2 FQNEAQ. Deletions cut 2 bases from V and 2 bases from J, with 9 bases between. The CDR3 here is CASSLYAENTEAFF. The CDR3 coding sequence is TGTGCCAGCAGCTTATATGCGGAAAACACTGAAGCTTTCTTT.

This chain's CDR3 is CASSLLGQANNSPLHF. CDR3 DNA: TGCGCCAGCAGCTTGTTGGGACAGGCGAACAATTCACCCCTCCACTTT. V gene TRBV5-1 combines with J gene TRBJ1-6; 8 bases are a match to TRBD1. Germline trimming cut 1 base from V and 7 bases from J; bases unmatched to any gene: 7. CDR1 is SGHRS and CDR2 is YFSETQ in the germline V gene. The CDR3 has 16 amino acids.

This clonotype was picked up many times. The chain uses TRBV12-3 or TRBV12-4 and TRBJ2-7; no clear D gene. Trimming stripped 4 bases from V and 0 bases from J, with 7 bases between. The CDR3 is 13 amino acids. The CDR3 DNA follows: TGTGCCAGCAGTTCCGGGTTCTCCTACGAGCAGTACTTC. Translation: CASSSGFSYEQYF.

This clonotype was detected many times. This chain uses TRBV12-3 or TRBV12-4 with TRBJ2-1, with 9 bases that match TRBD2. Trimming cost V 5 bases and J 12 bases; bases outside gene matches: 14. This CDR3 is 15 amino acids long. The CDR3 region has the DNA TGTGCCAGCAGTCCTTGGACTAGCGTGGGAGTTGCGCAGTTCTTC. This gives the protein CASSPWTSVGVAQFF.

In DNA, the CDR3 is TGCGCCAGCAGCTTGAGAAGAGGACTAGCGGGAGTCAATGAGCAGTTCTTC. It codes for CASSLRRGLAGVNEQFF. The chain is built from TRBV5-1 and TRBJ2-1; the match to TRBD2 covers 13 bases. Per germline, CDR1 SGHRS and CDR2 YFSETQ. After removal of 1 base from V and 6 bases from J, the junction contained 7 bases not matched to a gene. The CDR3 is made up of 17 amino acids.